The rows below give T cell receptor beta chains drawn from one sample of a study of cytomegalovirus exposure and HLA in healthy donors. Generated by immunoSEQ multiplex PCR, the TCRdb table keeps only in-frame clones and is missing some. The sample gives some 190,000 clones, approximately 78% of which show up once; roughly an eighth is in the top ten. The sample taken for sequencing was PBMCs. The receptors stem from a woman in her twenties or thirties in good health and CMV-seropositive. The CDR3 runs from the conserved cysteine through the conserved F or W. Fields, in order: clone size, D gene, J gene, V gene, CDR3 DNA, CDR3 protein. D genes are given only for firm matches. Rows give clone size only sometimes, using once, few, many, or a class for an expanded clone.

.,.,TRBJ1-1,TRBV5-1,TGCGCCAGCAGCTTGTCGGTCCACACTGAAGCTTTCTTT,CASSLSVHTEAFF
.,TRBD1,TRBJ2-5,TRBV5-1,TGCGCCAGCAGCTTTCCAGGGGGCCAAGAGACCCAGTACTTC,CASSFPGGQETQYF
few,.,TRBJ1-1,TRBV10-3,TGTGCCATCAGTGACGTTGCCTTGGACGGGGGGCTGGGCACTGAAGCTTTCTTT,CAISDVALDGGLGTEAFF
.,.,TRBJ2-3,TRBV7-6,TGTGCCAGCAGCTCACCCGGAGTGACAGATACGCAGTATTTT,CASSSPGVTDTQYF
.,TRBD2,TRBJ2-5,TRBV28,TGTGCCAGCAGTTTACCCGCCTTTTGGCGGGAGAAAGAGACCCAGTACTTC,CASSLPAFWREKETQYF
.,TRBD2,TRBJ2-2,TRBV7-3,TGTGCCAGCAGCCCCTTAGCGGGAGGGCGGACCGGGGAGCTGTTTTTT,CASSPLAGGRTGELFF
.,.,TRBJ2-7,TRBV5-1,TGCGCCAGCAGCTTGGAGGGAGACCCCTACGAGCAGTACTTC,CASSLEGDPYEQYF
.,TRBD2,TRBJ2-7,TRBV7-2,TGTGCCAGCAGCCATCGTAGCGGGAAGCAAGAGCAGTACTTC,CASSHRSGKQEQYF
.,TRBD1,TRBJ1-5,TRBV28,TGTGCCAGCAGTTTGCCCGGGACAGGGGAGTACAATCAGCCCCAGCATTTT,CASSLPGTGEYNQPQHF
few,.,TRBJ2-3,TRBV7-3,TGTGCCAGCAGCTTAATCGCAGGGTGGGATACGCAGTATTTT,CASSLIAGWDTQYF
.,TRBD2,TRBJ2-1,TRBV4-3,TGCGCCAGCAGCCCATTCGGGAGCGGGAGTTTTTCCTACAATGAGCAGTTCTTC,CASSPFGSGSFSYNEQFF
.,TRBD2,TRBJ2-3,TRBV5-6,TGTGCCAGCAGCTCTGGGACTAGCGGCCCTCGGGATACGCAGTATTTT,CASSSGTSGPRDTQYF
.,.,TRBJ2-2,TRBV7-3,TGTGCCAGCAGCTCTGTTGACAGAGGTCACGGGGAGCTGTTTTTT,CASSSVDRGHGELFF
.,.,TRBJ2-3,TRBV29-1,TGCAGCGTCGGGAGTGCAGATACGCAGTATTTT,CSVGSADTQYF
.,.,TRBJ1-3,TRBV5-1,TGCGCCAGCAGCTTGGTTGTTATAAAGCACTCTGGAAACACCATATATTTT,CASSLVVIKHSGNTIYF
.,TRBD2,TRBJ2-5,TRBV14,TGTGCCAGCAGCCGCAGACTAGCGACGGAGACCCAGTACTTC,CASSRRLATETQYF
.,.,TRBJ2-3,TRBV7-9,TGTGCCAGCAGCTTAGTAGGGGCCGGAAGCACAGATACGCAGTATTTT,CASSLVGAGSTDTQYF
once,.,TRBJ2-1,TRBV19,TGTGCCAGTAGTGGAAGGAGGGCGGGTCACAATGAGCAGTTCTTC,CASSGRRAGHNEQFF
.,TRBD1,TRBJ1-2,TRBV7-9,TGTGCCAGCAGCTTCGCCGGGACAGGAAGCTTTTATGGCTACACCTTC,CASSFAGTGSFYGYTF
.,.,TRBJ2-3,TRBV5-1,TGCGCCAGCAGCTTGGCCGGGGCGGGGAGCACAGATACGCAGTATTTT,CASSLAGAGSTDTQYF
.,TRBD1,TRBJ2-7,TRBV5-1,TGCGCCAGCAGCTCGGAGCCACAGGGGGTTTTTGGGTACGAGCAGTACTTC,CASSSEPQGVFGYEQYF
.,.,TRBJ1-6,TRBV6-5,TGTGCCAGCAGTTCCGGGACACCGAATTCACCCCTCCACTTT,CASSSGTPNSPLHF
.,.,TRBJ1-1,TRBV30,TGTGCCTGGACCCGGGGGGGGGTGGACACTGAAGCTTTCTTT,CAWTRGGVDTEAFF
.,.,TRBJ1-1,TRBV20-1,TGCAGTGCTAGGTGGGCCACTGAAGCTTTCTTT,CSARWATEAFF
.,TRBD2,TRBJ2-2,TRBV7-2,TGTGCCAGCAGCTTAGTATCGGGGGGGGGCACCGGGGAGCTGTTTTTT,CASSLVSGGGTGELFF
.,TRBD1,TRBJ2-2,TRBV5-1,TGCGCCAGCAGTTTGGACAGGGGCACCACCGGGGAGCTGTTTTTT,CASSLDRGTTGELFF
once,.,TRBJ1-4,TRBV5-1,TGCGCCAGCCAACTCGGGGCTAATGAAAAACTGTTTTTT,CASQLGANEKLFF
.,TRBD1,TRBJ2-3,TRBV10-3,TGTGCCATCAGTCTGGGACAGGCACACGAGGTAGCGCAGTATTTT,CAISLGQAHEVAQYF
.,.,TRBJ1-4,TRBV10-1,TGCGCCAGCAGTGAGACAGGGATGATTGAAAAACTGTTTTTT,CASSETGMIEKLFF
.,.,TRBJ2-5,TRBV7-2,TGTGCCAGCAGTCTTACAGGGAGGGGAGAGACCCAGTACTTC,CASSLTGRGETQYF
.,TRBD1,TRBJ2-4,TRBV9,TGTGCCAGCAGCGTAGGCCCGACAGGGGGCAGGAACATTCAGTACTTC,CASSVGPTGGRNIQYF
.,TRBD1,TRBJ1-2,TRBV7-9,TGTGCCAGCAGCTTAGTCGGACAGGGAGGAGGCCACACCTTC,CASSLVGQGGGHTF
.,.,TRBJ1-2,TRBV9,TGTGCCAGCAGCGTAGGTGCAGGGAACTATGGCTACACCTTC,CASSVGAGNYGYTF
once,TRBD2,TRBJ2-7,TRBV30,TGTGCCTGGGGTAGACTAGCGGTGGATGACGAGCAGTACTTC,CAWGRLAVDDEQYF
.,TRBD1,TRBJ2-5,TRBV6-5,TGTCCTCCCCTCCTGACGGACAGGGAAGAGACCCAGTACTTC,CPPLLTDREETQYF
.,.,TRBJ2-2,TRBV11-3,TGTGCCAGCATCCGGGACACCACCGGGGAGCTGTTTTTT,CASIRDTTGELFF
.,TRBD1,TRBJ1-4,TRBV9,TGTGCCAGCAGCGCAAAACCCGACAGGGCCAGGGATGGCAAGCGTGGTGAAAAACTGTTTTTT,CASSAKPDRARDGKRGEKLFF
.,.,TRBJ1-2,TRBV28,TGTGCCAGCAGTTTGGCCCGGGGGGGAGTCTATGGCTACACCTTC,CASSLARGGVYGYTF
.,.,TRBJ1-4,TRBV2,TGTGCCAGCAGCAAGGGAGGGGCAACTAATGAAAAACTGTTTTTT,CASSKGGATNEKLFF
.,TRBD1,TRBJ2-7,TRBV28,TGTGCCAGCAGTTCGGGACAGGGTGGTTCTCACGAGCAGTACTTC,CASSSGQGGSHEQYF
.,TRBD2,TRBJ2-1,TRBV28,TGTGCCAGCAGTTTAGGCGGGAGGCCCCCCAATGAGCAGTTCTTC,CASSLGGRPPNEQFF
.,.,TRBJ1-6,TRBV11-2,TGTGCCAGCAGCTTTAGTGGGCCGGGAAGAGATTCACCCCTCCACTTT,CASSFSGPGRDSPLHF
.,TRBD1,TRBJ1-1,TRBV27,TGTGCCAGCAGTCGCGGGGACAGGGGAAGGTCTGAAGCTTTCTTT,CASSRGDRGRSEAFF